Listed here are 28 T cell receptor beta chains from one sample, sequenced in a study of cytomegalovirus exposure and HLA in healthy donors. PCR amplification relied on 60 Vbeta primers (plus 13 Jbeta primers). Produced via immunoSEQ multiplex PCR; TCRdb's table is partial and in-frame only. Of 160,000 or so clones listed, 80% were seen once; the top ten hold roughly 1.2%. Sequences were obtained from PBMCs. The receptor source for this set is a woman in her fifties or sixties in good health and CMV-seronegative.

The chain employs TRBV18 and TRBJ1-2; TRBD1 matches 10 bases. From germline, CDR1 is KGHSH and CDR2 LQKENI. V shed 4 bases, J shed 2 bases, and the junction held 7 bases outside the gene matches. This CDR3 is 16 amino acids long. The CDR3 region is CASSQDRGPENYGYTF. CDR3 sequence (DNA): TGTGCCAGCTCACAAGACAGGGGGCCAGAAAACTATGGCTACACCTTC.

This chain uses TRBV19 with TRBJ2-4; 7 bases line up with TRBD2. Germline-derived CDR1 and CDR2 are LNHDA and SQIVND (reference sequence). With 6 bases clipped from V and 0 bases from J, the junction kept 5 bases outside the gene matches. The CDR3 has 15 residues. For the CDR3, the DNA is TGTGCCAGTAGGTCGGGGGGACTAGCCAAAAACATTCAGTACTTC. This encodes CASRSGGLAKNIQYF.

The sample holds one count of this clone. V gene TRBV4-1 combines with J gene TRBJ1-1, with 11 positions matching TRBD1. The CDR3 is made up of 15 amino acids. Germline V gene data show CDR1 as MGHRA and CDR2 as YSYEKL. V lost 3 bases and J lost 5; bases outside the gene matches: 5. Here the CDR3 DNA reads TGCGCCAGCAGCCAGACGGGACAGGGGGAGACTGAAGCTTTCTTT. Translating it yields CASSQTGQGETEAFF.

The rearrangement uses TRBV10-2 and TRBJ2-7; 11 bases agree with TRBD2. Germline values: CDR1 WSHSY, CDR2 SAAADI. This CDR3 has 16 residues. V shed 3 bases and J 1 base; nucleotides not matched to a gene: 5. The CDR3 DNA follows: TGCGCCAGCAGTGACCTAGCGGGGGGACTTTCCTACGAGCAGTACTTC. This encodes CASSDLAGGLSYEQYF.

This sequence joins TRBV10-3 and TRBJ2-5; a weak D match, TRBD1 (6 bases). V was clipped by 2 bases and J by 5 bases, with 12 bases between them. The CDR3 runs to 14 residues. Germline V gene sequence: CDR1 ENHRY, CDR2 SYGVKD. The CDR3 nucleotides read TGTGCCATCAGTGAGAACAGGGCTGGTGAGACCCAGTACTTC. Protein: CAISENRAGETQYF.

This chain links TRBV4-2 with TRBJ1-1; D is possibly TRBD1 (6 bases). V shed 1 base and J shed 6 bases, with 21 bases lying between them. The CDR3 is 17 residues long. The germline CDR1 and CDR2 sequences are LGHNA and YNFKEQ. The CDR3 spells CASSQVGLGTGIAEAFF. The CDR3 DNA reads TGTGCCAGCAGCCAAGTCGGGCTAGGAACAGGGATCGCTGAAGCTTTCTTT.

The chain recombines TRBV7-6 with TRBJ2-7; D is possibly TRBD2 (5 bases). The CDR3 spans 13 residues. Trimming cost V 4 bases and J 3 bases, with 10 bases left between them. The germline CDR1 and CDR2 sequences are SGHVS and FNYEAQ. The CDR3 coding sequence is TGTGCCAGCAGCTCCCCCCGGGACTACGAGCAGTACTTC. Encoded protein: CASSSPRDYEQYF.

The chain employs TRBV2 and TRBJ1-4; no clear D gene. CDR1 is SNHLY, CDR2 FYNNEI, per germline. V dropped 7 bases and J dropped 5 bases, with 11 bases sitting between them. This CDR3 is 13 amino acids long. CDR3 coding DNA: TGTGCCAGCACGGACGGGAAAAATGAAAAACTGTTTTTT. This translates into CASTDGKNEKLFF.

The chain uses TRBV28 and TRBJ2-7; D gene ambiguous. The CDR3 sequence is 12 residues long. V was trimmed by 2 bases and J by 7 bases, leaving 9 bases between them. Germline lookup yields CDR1 MDHEN and CDR2 SYDVKM. The CDR3 spells CASSLKPREQYF. The CDR3 DNA reads TGTGCCAGCAGTTTAAAACCTAGGGAGCAGTACTTC.

The gene calls are TRBV5-1 and TRBJ2-3; D gene uncertain. V lost 4 bases and J 1 base, leaving 10 bases between the germline ends. Germline loops: CDR1 SGHRS, CDR2 YFSETQ. The CDR3 runs 14 residues. CDR3 nucleotide sequence: TGCGCCAGCAGCGCGGCCCCGGGCACAGATACGCAGTATTTT. This translates into CASSAAPGTDTQYF.

The chain carries TRBV5-8 and TRBJ2-1; D possibly corresponds to TRBD1 (6 bases). Trimming removed 4 bases from V and 1 base from J, with 18 bases in between. Germline CDR1 and CDR2: SGHTS and YDEGEE. This CDR3 has 17 amino acids. This CDR3 is CASSQGHGVGSYNEQFF. CDR3 sequence (DNA): TGTGCCAGCAGCCAGGGACACGGGGTAGGTTCCTACAATGAGCAGTTCTTC.

This clone was seen more than once but under ten times. This chain links TRBV7-9 with TRBJ2-3; TRBD2 is a possible D gene (6 bases). This CDR3 comprises 15 residues. The V gene's germline CDR1 is SEHNR and CDR2 FQNEAQ (reference sequence). Trimming took off 5 bases at V and 2 bases at J, with 14 bases between the two ends. As DNA, the CDR3 is TGTGCCAGCAGCATCACGAGCGGGTCCACAGATACGCAGTATTTT. Protein: CASSITSGSTDTQYF.

V and J are TRBV5-1 and TRBJ1-3; D perhaps matches TRBD1 (6 bases). From germline, CDR1 is SGHRS and CDR2 YFSETQ. This CDR3 comprises 16 residues. The V and J ends lost 4 bases and 0 bases respectively, with 14 bases between them. CDR3: CASSPVVRGSGNTIYF. CDR3 DNA sequence: TGCGCCAGCAGCCCGGTCGTCAGGGGCTCTGGAAACACCATATATTTT.

This sequence joins TRBV28 and TRBJ2-1; 8 bases align to TRBD1. CDR1 and CDR2 (germline): MDHEN, SYDVKM. V was pared by 4 bases and J by 1 base, with 6 bases of the junction left unmatched. The CDR3 totals 16 residues. The CDR3: CASSSQGARSYNEQFF. The CDR3 bases are TGTGCCAGCAGTTCTCAGGGGGCGCGGTCCTACAATGAGCAGTTCTTC.

The chain uses TRBV28 and TRBJ1-2, with TRBD1 identical over 8 bases. With V trimmed by 6 bases and J by 5 bases, 17 bases remained unmatched. Germline V lookup: CDR1 MDHEN, CDR2 SYDVKM. The CDR3 extends over 17 amino acids. DNA of the CDR3: TGTGCCAGCAGCCCTTCCGGACAGGGTCCGACCTCATATGGCTACACCTTC. Residues: CASSPSGQGPTSYGYTF.

The chain couples TRBV19 to TRBJ2-3, with TRBD2 as a possible D gene (6 bases). Germline CDR1 reads LNHDA; CDR2 reads SQIVND (reference sequence). The V and J ends lost 3 bases and 1 base respectively, with 14 bases between them. The CDR3 is 16 amino acids. CDR3 residues: CASSIIRGRGTDTQYF. In DNA form, the CDR3 reads TGTGCCAGTAGTATCATTCGGGGGAGAGGCACAGATACGCAGTATTTT.

The chain employs TRBV5-1 and TRBJ1-3; a possible D gene is TRBD1 (5 bases). Germline CDR1 SGHRS, CDR2 YFSETQ. The CDR3 covers 15 residues. Trimming cost V 0 bases and J 2 bases, with 9 bases left between them. This chain's CDR3 is CASSLDRSPGNTIYF. The DNA for the CDR3 is TGCGCCAGCAGCTTGGACAGGAGTCCTGGAAACACCATATATTTT.

The gene calls are TRBV27 and TRBJ2-7; the D gene is possibly TRBD1 (5 bases). This CDR3 region has 15 residues. The germline CDR1 and CDR2 sequences are MNHEY and SMNVEV (reference sequence). The V end lost 2 bases, the J end lost 2 bases, and 13 bases lay between the germline ends. The CDR3 spells CASSLPHRSTYEQYF. The DNA for the CDR3 is TGTGCCAGCAGTTTACCCCACAGGTCCACCTACGAGCAGTACTTC.

CDR3 DNA sequence: TGTGCCAGCAGACGGGTCGGGGAGACCCAGTACTTC. It codes for CASRRVGETQYF. The chain carries TRBV6-5 and TRBJ2-5; D is unclear. Trimming left V 6 bases short and J 5 bases short, with 10 bases between. The CDR3 contains 12 residues. In germline, CDR1 is MNHEY, CDR2 SVGAGI.

The J gene is TRBJ2-2, the V gene TRBV6-1; 12 bases align to TRBD2. V lost 5 bases to trimming and J lost 5 bases; unmatched junction nucleotides: 3. Germline-derived CDR1 and CDR2 are MNHNS and SASEGT. The length of the CDR3 is 15 residues. In nucleotides, the CDR3 is TGTGCCAGCAGTCTAGGGACTAGCGGGACCGGGGAGCTGTTTTTT. Its protein is CASSLGTSGTGELFF.

This clone was counted between two and nine times. The CDR3 DNA is TGCGCCAGCAGCCAAGAACGGGTTTTCAGCCTTTCAACTAATGAAAAACTGTTTTTT. Translation gives CASSQERVFSLSTNEKLFF. The chain carries TRBV4-3 and TRBJ1-4; D unclear. The V and J ends lost 0 bases and 0 bases respectively, with 17 bases between them. The CDR3 covers 19 residues. Germline V CDR1 and CDR2: LGHNA, YSLEER.

This clone was counted a single time. The chain combines TRBV28 with TRBJ2-7; TRBD1 is a possible D gene (6 bases). V lost 3 bases to trimming and J lost 1 base, with 16 bases between them. The CDR3 sequence is 16 residues long. Per germline, CDR1 MDHEN and CDR2 SYDVKM. CDR3 sequence: CASSFPPQGDSYEQYF. DNA for the CDR3: TGTGCCAGCAGTTTTCCGCCACAGGGCGATTCCTACGAGCAGTACTTC.

Notes on this clone: Within the sample, other DNA sequences also encode this same CDR3. This CDR3 reads CASSLGTGGLETQYF. Here the CDR3 DNA reads TGCGCCAGCAGCTTAGGGACAGGGGGTTTGGAGACCCAGTACTTC. V gene TRBV5-1 combines with J gene TRBJ2-5; 11 bases are a match to TRBD1. CDR3 size: 15 residues. Germline loops: CDR1 SGHRS, CDR2 YFSETQ. The trim removed 2 bases at V and 5 bases at J, leaving 5 bases unmatched.

J is TRBJ2-7 and V is TRBV11-2, with 7 bases identical to TRBD1. V was clipped by 1 base and J by 7 bases; unmatched bases: 13. Germline assignment: CDR1 SGHAT and CDR2 FQNNGV. This CDR3 spans 16 amino acids. CDR3 in amino acids: CASSLARQGSSAEQYF. CDR3 bases: TGTGCCAGCAGCTTAGCCCGACAGGGTTCGTCGGCTGAGCAGTACTTC.

This clone was counted a single time. The rearrangement joins TRBV7-2 to TRBJ2-1, with a tentative D call TRBD2 (7 bases). V lost 0 bases and J 9 bases, leaving 15 bases between the germline ends. Looked up from germline, CDR1 is SGHTA and CDR2 is FQGNSA. The length of the CDR3 is 15 residues. The CDR3 DNA reads as TGTGCCAGCAGCTTAGCGGGGGGGCCGTTGGGTGAGCAGTTCTTC. This sequence encodes CASSLAGGPLGEQFF.

The chain links TRBV6-5 to TRBJ2-2; 7 nucleotides align to TRBD1. CDR1 and CDR2 (germline): MNHEY, SVGAGI. V lost 4 bases, J lost 4 bases, and 6 bases stayed unmatched. The CDR3 length is 15 residues. The CDR3 DNA reads as TGTGCCAGCAGTTGGGGACAGCGAGCCACCGGGGAGCTGTTTTTT. It specifies CASSWGQRATGELFF.

The gene calls are TRBV4-3 and TRBJ1-1; D gene uncertain. The length of the CDR3 is 15 residues. Trimming pared 0 bases from V and 5 bases from J, leaving 13 bases between. The V gene's germline CDR1 is LGHNA and CDR2 YSLEER. The CDR3: CASSQDRSVVTEAFF. The CDR3 coding sequence is TGCGCCAGCAGCCAAGATCGATCGGTTGTGACTGAAGCTTTCTTT.

V gene TRBV29-1 combines with J gene TRBJ2-5; 15 positions match TRBD2. This CDR3 region has 15 residues. Per the germline V gene, CDR1 is SQVTM and CDR2 is ANQGSEA. J gave up 4 bases and V 4 bases, and 4 bases lay outside the gene matches. CDR3 sequence reads: CSVAWTSGRAETQYF. The CDR3 coding sequence is TGCAGCGTTGCGTGGACTAGCGGGAGGGCAGAGACCCAGTACTTC.